Each of the 12 T cell receptor beta chains below was sequenced from the same sample in a study of blood T cell repertoires in COVID-19. Assay used: immunoSEQ multiplex PCR; TCRdb lists only in-frame clones, some missing. The sample includes roughly 75,000 clones, around 80% of them seen just once. The sample consisted of peripheral blood. The source of these receptors is a man aged 45-65 years with acute or convalescent COVID-19.

The chain joins TRBV18 to TRBJ1-6; no clear D. V gave up 3 bases and J gave up 5 bases, with 8 bases separating them. The CDR3 length is 14 residues. The germline CDR1 and CDR2 sequences are KGHSH and LQKENI. The CDR3 DNA is TGTGCCAGCTCACCGAACTCTAATAATTCACCCCTCCACTTT. It codes for CASSPNSNNSPLHF. Variable domain in full (rest from reference TRBV18 and TRBJ1-6): NAGVMQNPRHLVRRRGQEARLRCSPMKGHSHVYWYRQLPEEGLKFMVYLQKENIIDESGMPKERFSAEFPKEGPSILRIQQVVRGDSAAYFCASSPNSNNSPLHFGNGTRLTVT.

This clone occurred once. The chain links TRBV19 to TRBJ1-5; D may be TRBD1 (5 bases). Germline V gives CDR1 LNHDA, CDR2 SQIVND (reference sequence). Trimming stripped 11 bases from V and 10 bases from J, with 24 bases between. The CDR3 consists of 14 residues. The chain's CDR3 is CASGRGDSGGPQHF. In nucleotides, the CDR3 is TGTGCCTCAGGGAGGGGCGACTCTGGAGGACCCCAGCATTTT.

CDR3 coding DNA: TGCGCCAGCAGCCAAGTTGGGACAGGGGGGGACACTGAAGCTTTCTTT. As protein: CASSQVGTGGDTEAFF. This chain links TRBV4-1 with TRBJ1-1, with 11 bases identical to TRBD1. Germline V gene sequence: CDR1 MGHRA, CDR2 YSYEKL. This CDR3 has 16 amino acids. Trimming removed 1 base from V and 3 bases from J; junction bases left unmatched: 4.

V is TRBV2 and J is TRBJ2-5, with 8 bases identical to TRBD1. The CDR3 contains 14 residues. V lost 10 bases, J lost 1 base, and 8 bases stayed unmatched. Germline V gene lookup returns CDR1 SNHLY and CDR2 FYNNEI. DNA for the CDR3: TGTGCCACCGGACAGGGCCCCGCCCAAGAGACCCAGTACTTC. Translation: CATGQGPAQETQYF. The whole variable domain, filled in from reference TRBV2 and TRBJ2-5, reads EPEVTQTPSHQVTQMGQEVILRCVPISNHLYFYWYRQILGQKVEFLVSFYNNEISEKSEIFDDQFSVERPDGSNFTLKIRSTKLEDSAMYFCATGQGPAQETQYFGPGTRLLVL.

This sequence joins TRBV11-3 and TRBJ1-1; D unresolved. The CDR3 totals 13 residues. The V end was cut by 1 base, the J end by 2 bases, with 5 bases between. Germline V gene sequence: CDR1 SGHNT, CDR2 YENEEA. The CDR3 is CASSLASNTEAFF. The CDR3 bases are TGTGCCAGCAGCTTAGCGTCTAACACTGAAGCTTTCTTT.

As DNA, the CDR3 is TGCGCCAGCAGTGAGTCGGCGGGTTACGGCTACACCTTC. This sequence encodes CASSESAGYGYTF. V usage is TRBV10-1 and J usage is TRBJ1-2, with D uncertain. The CDR3 spans 13 residues. The germline gives CDR1 WNHNN, CDR2 SYGVQD (reference sequence). V lost 0 bases, J lost 8 bases, and 10 bases lay in between.

V and J are TRBV11-2 and TRBJ1-1; 9 bases line up with TRBD1. Trimming cost V 5 bases and J 2 bases; bases outside gene matches: 9. Looked up from germline, CDR1 is SGHAT and CDR2 is FQNNGV. The CDR3 sequence is 16 residues long. The CDR3 loop reads CASSRGDRVQNTEAFF. CDR3 bases: TGTGCCAGCAGCCGGGGGGACAGGGTTCAAAACACTGAAGCTTTCTTT.

This clone was seen a single time. The J gene is TRBJ1-4, the V gene TRBV6-9, with TRBD1 identical over 7 bases. With V trimmed by 0 bases and J by 5 bases, 6 bases remained unmatched. The germline V gene encodes CDR1 MNHGY and CDR2 SVAAGI. The CDR3 loop spans 16 amino acids. The CDR3 DNA reads as TGTGCCAGCAGTTATTCGGGTGTCAGGGGGAATGAAAAACTGTTTTTT. The encoded protein is CASSYSGVRGNEKLFF.

The chain is built from TRBV18 and TRBJ1-1; 8 bases fit TRBD1. V trimming: 4 bases; J trimming: 0 bases; junction bases outside the gene matches: 4. This CDR3 has 15 residues. Germline CDR1 KGHSH, CDR2 LQKENI. CDR3: CASSHRGALNTEAFF. The CDR3 DNA sequence: TGTGCCAGCTCACACAGGGGGGCTCTGAACACTGAAGCTTTCTTT.

The chain employs TRBV5-1 and TRBJ2-6, with D possibly matching TRBD2 (5 bases). Germline V gene sequence: CDR1 SGHRS, CDR2 YFSETQ. V lost 0 bases, J lost 1 base, and 8 bases lay in between. CDR3 length: 16 residues. This CDR3 is CASSLDGNSGANVLTF. In DNA, the CDR3 is TGCGCCAGCAGCTTGGACGGGAATTCTGGGGCCAACGTCCTGACTTTC.

V is TRBV2 and J is TRBJ2-3; 10 bases are shared with TRBD2. V was clipped by 4 bases and J by 3 bases; unmatched bases: 10. This CDR3 is 17 amino acids long. Germline V gene lookup returns CDR1 SNHLY and CDR2 FYNNEI. The CDR3 bases are TGTGCCAGCAGTGGGGAACTAGCGGGGCTGGGGACAGATACGCAGTATTTT. It is translated as CASSGELAGLGTDTQYF.

This clone was recorded many times. This sequence joins TRBV28 and TRBJ1-5; D is unresolved. V was clipped by 0 bases and J by 5 bases, with 5 bases between them. Germline V gene sequence: CDR1 MDHEN, CDR2 SYDVKM. The CDR3 loop spans 13 amino acids. The DNA of the CDR3 is TGTGCCAGCAGTTTATGGGCCGATCAGCCCCAGCATTTT. Translated, it gives CASSLWADQPQHF.